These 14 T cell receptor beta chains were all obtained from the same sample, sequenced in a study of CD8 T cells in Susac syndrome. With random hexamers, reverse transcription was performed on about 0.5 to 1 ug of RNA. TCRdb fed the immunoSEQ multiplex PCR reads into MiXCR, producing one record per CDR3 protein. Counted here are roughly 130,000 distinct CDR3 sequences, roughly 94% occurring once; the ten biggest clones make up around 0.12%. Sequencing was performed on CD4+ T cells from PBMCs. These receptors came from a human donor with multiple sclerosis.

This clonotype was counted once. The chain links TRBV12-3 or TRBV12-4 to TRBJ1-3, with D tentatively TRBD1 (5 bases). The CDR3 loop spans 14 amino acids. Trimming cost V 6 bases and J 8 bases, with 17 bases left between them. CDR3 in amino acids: CASRPGTVRYTIYF. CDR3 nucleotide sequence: TGTGCCAGCAGGCCTGGGACGGTTCGGTACACCATATATTTT.

The CDR3 DNA reads as TGCAGTCTGCAGGGAAGAAATGGCTACACCTTC. Residues: CSLQGRNGYTF. The genes are TRBV20-1 and TRBJ1-2, with a weak D call TRBD1 (5 bases). There are 11 residues in the CDR3. The ends were cut back, 8 bases at V and 6 bases at J, with 13 bases in the middle. From germline, CDR1 is DFQATT and CDR2 SNEGSKA (reference sequence).

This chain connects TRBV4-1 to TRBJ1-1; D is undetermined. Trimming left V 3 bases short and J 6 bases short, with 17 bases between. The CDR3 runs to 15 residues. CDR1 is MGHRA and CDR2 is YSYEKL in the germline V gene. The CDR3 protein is CASSQDGRDGSEAFF. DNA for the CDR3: TGCGCCAGCAGCCAGGACGGACGGGATGGGTCTGAAGCTTTCTTT.

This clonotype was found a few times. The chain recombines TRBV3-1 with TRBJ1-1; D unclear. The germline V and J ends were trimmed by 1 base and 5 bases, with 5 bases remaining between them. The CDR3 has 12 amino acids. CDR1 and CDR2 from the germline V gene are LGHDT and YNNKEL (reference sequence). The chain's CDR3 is CASSQGGTEAFF. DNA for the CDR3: TGTGCCAGCAGCCAAGGAGGGACTGAAGCTTTCTTT. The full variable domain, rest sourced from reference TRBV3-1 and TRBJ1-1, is DTAVSQTPKYLVTQMGNDKSIKCEQNLGHDTMYWYKQDSKKFLKIMFSYNNKELIINETVPNRFSPKSPDKAHLNLHINSLELGDSAVYFCASSQGGTEAFFGQGTRLTVV.

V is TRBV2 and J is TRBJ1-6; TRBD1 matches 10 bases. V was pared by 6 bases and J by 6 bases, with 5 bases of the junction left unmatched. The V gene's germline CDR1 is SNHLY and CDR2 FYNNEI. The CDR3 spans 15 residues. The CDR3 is CASSYRTGGNSPLHF. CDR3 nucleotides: TGTGCCAGCAGCTACCGGACAGGGGGTAATTCACCCCTCCACTTT.

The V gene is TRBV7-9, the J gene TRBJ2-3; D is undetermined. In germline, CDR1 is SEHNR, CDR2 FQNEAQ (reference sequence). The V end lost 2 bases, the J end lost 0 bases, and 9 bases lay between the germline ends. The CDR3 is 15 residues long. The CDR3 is CASSLLRLSTDTQYF. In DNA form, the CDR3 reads TGTGCCAGCAGCTTATTACGCCTCAGCACAGATACGCAGTATTTT.

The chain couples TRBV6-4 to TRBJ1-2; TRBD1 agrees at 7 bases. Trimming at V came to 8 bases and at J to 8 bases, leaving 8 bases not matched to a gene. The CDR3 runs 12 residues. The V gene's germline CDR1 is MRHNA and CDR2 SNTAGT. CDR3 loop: CASQGQRYGYTF. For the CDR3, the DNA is TGTGCCAGCCAGGGACAGCGTTACGGCTACACCTTC.

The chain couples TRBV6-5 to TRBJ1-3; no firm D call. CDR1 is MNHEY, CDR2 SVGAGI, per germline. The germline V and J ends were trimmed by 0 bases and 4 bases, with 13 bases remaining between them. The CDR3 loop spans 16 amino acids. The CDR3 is CASSYSTSTGGNTIYF. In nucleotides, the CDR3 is TGTGCCAGCAGTTACTCGACCTCTACGGGGGGAAACACCATATATTTT.

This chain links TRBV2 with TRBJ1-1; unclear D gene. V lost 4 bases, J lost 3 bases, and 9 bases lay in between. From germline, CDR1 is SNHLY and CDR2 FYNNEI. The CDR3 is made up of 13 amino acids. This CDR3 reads CASSGRTDTEAFF. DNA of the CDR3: TGTGCCAGCAGTGGGAGGACTGACACTGAAGCTTTCTTT.

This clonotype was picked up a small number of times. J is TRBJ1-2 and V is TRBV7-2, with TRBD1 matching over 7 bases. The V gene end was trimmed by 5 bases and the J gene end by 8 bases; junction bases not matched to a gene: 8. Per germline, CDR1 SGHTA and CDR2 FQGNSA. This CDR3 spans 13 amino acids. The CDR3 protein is CASSPTGRRGYTF. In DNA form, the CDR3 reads TGTGCCAGCAGCCCGACAGGGAGGAGAGGCTACACCTTC.

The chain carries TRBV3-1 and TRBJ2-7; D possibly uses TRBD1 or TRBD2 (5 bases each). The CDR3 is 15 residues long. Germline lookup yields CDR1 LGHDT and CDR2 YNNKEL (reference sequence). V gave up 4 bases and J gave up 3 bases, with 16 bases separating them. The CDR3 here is CASSPLGDGRYEQYF. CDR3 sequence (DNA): TGTGCCAGCAGCCCCCTGGGGGACGGGCGCTACGAGCAGTACTTC.

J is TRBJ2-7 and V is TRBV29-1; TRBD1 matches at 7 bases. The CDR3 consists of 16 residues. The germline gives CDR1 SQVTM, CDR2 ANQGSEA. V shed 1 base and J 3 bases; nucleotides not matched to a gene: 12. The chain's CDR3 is CSVEVGQPSSLYEQYF. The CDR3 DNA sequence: TGCAGCGTTGAAGTGGGACAGCCCTCGTCTCTCTACGAGCAGTACTTC.

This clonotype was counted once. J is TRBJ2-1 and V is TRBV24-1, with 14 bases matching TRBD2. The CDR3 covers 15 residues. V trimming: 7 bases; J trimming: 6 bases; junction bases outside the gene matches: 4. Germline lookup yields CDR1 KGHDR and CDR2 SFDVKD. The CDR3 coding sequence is TGTGCCACCAGCCTTGGGACTAGCGGGAGCAATGAGCAGTTCTTC. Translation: CATSLGTSGSNEQFF.

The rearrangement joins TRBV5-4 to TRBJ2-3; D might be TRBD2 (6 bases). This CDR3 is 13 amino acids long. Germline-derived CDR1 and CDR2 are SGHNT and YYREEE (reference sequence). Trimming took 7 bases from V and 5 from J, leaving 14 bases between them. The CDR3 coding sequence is TGTGCCAGCGGAAGGACTATTGTAGATACGCAGTATTTT. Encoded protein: CASGRTIVDTQYF.